This T cell receptor beta chain emerged from a study of blood T cell repertoires in COVID-19. Repertoires were generated with immunoSEQ multiplex PCR, while TCRdb's copy carries only in-frame clones and drops some. Found here are about 42,000 clones, roughly 87% of them singletons; the top ten hold roughly 25%. The V gene's germline CDR1 is LGHNA and CDR2 YSLEER. V was pared by 6 bases and J by 6 bases, with 11 bases between. The CDR3 totals 13 residues. The chain joins TRBV4-3 to TRBJ2-2, with D perhaps TRBD1 (5 bases). This sequence originates from an elderly woman in a cohort sampled during active or convalescent COVID-19. Input material: peripheral blood. The CDR3 DNA reads TGCGCCAGCAGTTCCCTAGGGGCCGGGGAGCTGTTTTTT. Translated: CASSSLGAGELFF.